The 21 T cell receptor beta chains reported below all come from one sample, sequenced in a study of cytomegalovirus exposure and HLA in healthy donors. PCR was performed using 60 Vbeta and 13 Jbeta primers. Only in-frame clones appear in the TCRdb table, and some are missing; sequencing was by immunoSEQ multiplex PCR. The sample lists approximately 120,000 clones; about 10% were seen once. Sample: PBMCs. The receptor source for this set is a woman between 18 and 29 years old in good health and CMV-seropositive.

V and J are TRBV30 and TRBJ1-2, with 9 positions matching TRBD1. CDR1 and CDR2 (germline): GTSNPN, SVGIG (reference sequence). The CDR3 totals 14 residues. V lost 0 bases, J lost 8 bases, and 7 bases stayed unmatched. This CDR3 reads CAWSVFGTGLGYTF. CDR3 sequence (DNA): TGTGCCTGGAGTGTTTTTGGGACAGGGCTGGGCTACACCTTC.

The chain couples TRBV2 to TRBJ2-7, with 10 bases matching TRBD2. Germline loops: CDR1 SNHLY, CDR2 FYNNEI. This CDR3 comprises 13 residues. V lost 8 bases to trimming and J lost 4 bases; unmatched junction nucleotides: 5. Here the CDR3 reads CASDGTSEYEQYF. The CDR3 DNA sequence: TGTGCCAGCGATGGGACTAGCGAGTACGAGCAGTACTTC. Combining the CDR3 with reference TRBV2 and TRBJ2-7 gives the whole variable domain EPEVTQTPSHQVTQMGQEVILRCVPISNHLYFYWYRQILGQKVEFLVSFYNNEISEKSEIFDDQFSVERPDGSNFTLKIRSTKLEDSAMYFCASDGTSEYEQYFGPGTRLTVT.

This clone was picked up a small number of times. For the CDR3, the DNA is TGTGCCAGCCAAAAGACTAGCGGCACAGATACGCAGTATTTT. The encoded protein is CASQKTSGTDTQYF. The genes are TRBV6-5 and TRBJ2-3, with TRBD2 matching over 8 bases. Per germline, CDR1 MNHEY and CDR2 SVGAGI. This CDR3 has 14 amino acids. J lost 1 base, V lost 8 bases, and 5 bases had no gene match.

This chain joins TRBV18 and TRBJ2-7; TRBD1 is a possible D gene (6 bases). This CDR3 contains 19 residues. V shed 2 bases and J shed 5 bases, with 28 bases lying between them. CDR1 KGHSH and CDR2 LQKENI come from the germline V gene. The chain's CDR3 is CASSPSTTWGHLDKDEQYF. CDR3 nucleotides: TGTGCCAGCTCACCATCAACCACGTGGGGACACCTAGACAAAGACGAGCAGTACTTC.

This clone was found a few times. V is TRBV9 and J is TRBJ1-1; D is unclear. Trimming removed 0 bases at V and 0 bases at J, with 15 bases between. This CDR3 comprises 17 residues. Germline-derived CDR1 and CDR2 are SGDLS and YYNGEE. CDR3 region: CASSVAYRVGVNTEAFF. The CDR3 DNA follows: TGTGCCAGCAGCGTAGCTTACCGAGTGGGCGTGAACACTGAAGCTTTCTTT.

A few counts support this clone. V is TRBV4-2 and J is TRBJ2-7; 8 nucleotides align to TRBD2. The CDR3 consists of 16 residues. The V segment lost 4 bases and the J segment 2 bases; nucleotides outside the gene matches: 10. The germline CDR1 and CDR2 sequences are LGHNA and YNFKEQ. CDR3 residues: CASSPDPGTRAYEQYF. The CDR3 DNA is TGTGCCAGCAGCCCCGACCCCGGGACTAGGGCCTACGAGCAGTACTTC.

The rearrangement links TRBV28 to TRBJ1-4; D not resolved. V lost 1 base and J 11 bases, leaving 5 bases between the germline ends. CDR3 length: 11 residues. CDR1 and CDR2 from the germline V gene are MDHEN and SYDVKM. The CDR3 DNA reads as TGTGCCAGCAGTTTATCGGGGAAACTGTTTTTT. Translating it yields CASSLSGKLFF.

This clone was recorded a few times. The chain combines TRBV28 with TRBJ1-1; D is perhaps TRBD1 (6 bases). The V gene lost 5 bases and the J gene lost 4 bases, with 20 bases spanning the gap. This CDR3 has 16 residues. Germline CDR1 is MDHEN and CDR2 is SYDVKM. CDR3 amino acids: CASSPASGGLSTEAFF. The CDR3 DNA is TGTGCCAGCAGTCCTGCTTCGGGGGGCCTGAGCACTGAAGCTTTCTTT.

V gene TRBV5-1 combines with J gene TRBJ2-1; the match to TRBD1 covers 9 bases. Germline trimming cut 1 base from V and 1 base from J; bases unmatched to any gene: 12. The CDR3 runs to 19 residues. Germline V gene data show CDR1 as SGHRS and CDR2 as YFSETQ. DNA of the CDR3: TGCGCCAGCAGCTTGTTTTTGAAACAGGGGACAGGGTCCTACAATGAGCAGTTCTTC. It translates to CASSLFLKQGTGSYNEQFF.

This chain joins TRBV11-2 and TRBJ1-2; D is undetermined. Germline V gene lookup returns CDR1 SGHAT and CDR2 FQNNGV. Trimming left V 4 bases short and J 6 bases short, with 15 bases between. The CDR3 has 14 amino acids. The CDR3 sequence is CASSSGLVGNGYTF. In DNA form, the CDR3 reads TGTGCCAGCAGCTCGGGTCTGGTCGGGAATGGCTACACCTTC.

This clone was observed a handful of times. The genes are TRBV6-5 and TRBJ1-5; D is possibly TRBD1 (6 bases). The CDR3 consists of 12 residues. Germline V gene lookup returns CDR1 MNHEY and CDR2 SVGAGI. The V end was cut by 7 bases, the J end by 4 bases, with 8 bases between. The CDR3 DNA reads as TGTGCCAGCAAGACAGGAAATCAGCCCCAGCATTTT. Translated: CASKTGNQPQHF.

This clone was seen only a few times. This chain links TRBV6-5 with TRBJ1-5; D call uncertain. The germline V and J ends were trimmed by 7 bases and 3 bases, with 16 bases remaining between them. The CDR3 is made up of 15 amino acids. Germline CDR1 reads MNHEY; CDR2 reads SVGAGI. CDR3: CASTFAEAFNQPQHF. In DNA, the CDR3 is TGTGCCAGCACCTTCGCGGAGGCTTTCAATCAGCCCCAGCATTTT.

This clone has a handful of counts. This chain's CDR3 is CAWARRYGYTF. The CDR3, as DNA: TGTGCCTGGGCCCGGAGGTATGGCTACACCTTC. The V gene is TRBV30, the J gene TRBJ1-2; no reliable D call. The V and J ends lost 5 bases and 5 bases respectively, with 9 bases between them. Germline V lookup: CDR1 GTSNPN, CDR2 SVGIG (reference sequence). The CDR3 is 11 amino acids.

The chain couples TRBV19 to TRBJ1-1; D remains ambiguous. Trimming stripped 6 bases from V and 0 bases from J, with 8 bases between. CDR1 LNHDA and CDR2 SQIVND come from the germline V gene (reference sequence). This CDR3 comprises 13 residues. The CDR3 region is CASRRIMNTEAFF. The CDR3 nucleotides read TGTGCCAGTAGGAGGATTATGAACACTGAAGCTTTCTTT. The full variable domain, rest sourced from reference TRBV19 and TRBJ1-1, is DGGITQSPKYLFRKEGQNVTLSCEQNLNHDAMYWYRQDPGQGLRLIYYSQIVNDFQKGDIAEGYSVSREKKESFPLTVTSAQKNPTAFYLCASRRIMNTEAFFGQGTRLTVV.

This clone was counted only a few times. This chain connects TRBV5-6 to TRBJ2-7; 10 positions match TRBD1. The V gene end was trimmed by 3 bases and the J gene end by 2 bases; junction bases not matched to a gene: 8. The CDR3 length is 16 residues. Germline V gene lookup returns CDR1 SGHDT and CDR2 YYEEEE. The DNA of the CDR3 is TGTGCCAGCAGCTCCTTGGACAGGGGGGGGACCTACGAGCAGTACTTC. It translates to CASSSLDRGGTYEQYF.

The rearrangement links TRBV5-1 to TRBJ2-5, with D possibly matching TRBD1 (6 bases). From germline, CDR1 is SGHRS and CDR2 YFSETQ. The CDR3 is 18 residues long. Between the trimmed V and J ends, which lost 5 bases and 2 bases, there was a span of 25 bases. The CDR3: CASSFGRLDGDTQETQYF. DNA of the CDR3: TGCGCCAGCAGTTTTGGACGCTTAGACGGGGACACGCAAGAGACCCAGTACTTC.

The chain employs TRBV20-1 and TRBJ1-2; D uncertain. The CDR3 consists of 10 residues. V was pared by 3 bases and J by 5 bases, with 4 bases between. Germline CDR1 is DFQATT and CDR2 is SNEGSKA (reference sequence). CDR3: CSASGYGYTF. For the CDR3, the DNA is TGCAGTGCTAGCGGGTATGGCTACACCTTC.

There are a few counts of this clone. V and J are TRBV20-1 and TRBJ1-2; the match to TRBD1 covers 8 bases. The germline gives CDR1 DFQATT, CDR2 SNEGSKA (reference sequence). The J segment lost 14 bases and the V segment lost 6 bases, leaving 8 bases of the junction unmatched. The CDR3 extends over 10 amino acids. CDR3 region: CSAPDREGTF. DNA for the CDR3: TGCAGTGCACCGGACAGGGAGGGAACCTTC.

This clone has only a few counts. The V and J genes are TRBV27 and TRBJ1-4, with TRBD1 matching over 8 bases. The germline V gene has CDR1 MNHEY and CDR2 SMNVEV (reference sequence). This CDR3 has 17 amino acids. The V and J ends lost 7 bases and 8 bases, in that order; junction bases with no gene match: 18. DNA for the CDR3: TGTGCCAGCATCCTCTCAACAGGGGGTGGGGTAAGGGAAAAACTGTTTTTT. Translating it yields CASILSTGGGVREKLFF.

In its sample, this clone was seen a few times. The CDR3 loop is CASSSLANYRGLFF. The DNA of the CDR3 is TGTGCCAGCAGCTCCCTAGCGAACTATCGAGGGCTGTTTTTT. This chain connects TRBV11-2 to TRBJ2-2, with a weak D call TRBD2 (6 bases). Per germline, CDR1 SGHAT and CDR2 FQNNGV. With 4 bases removed from V and 13 bases from J, the gap between germline ends came to 19 bases. CDR3 length: 14 amino acids.

The genes are TRBV6-6 and TRBJ2-7; 7 bases align to TRBD1. The CDR3 has 13 amino acids. V lost 6 bases and J lost 1; bases outside the gene matches: 3. Germline loops: CDR1 MNHNY, CDR2 SVGAGI (reference sequence). CDR3 in amino acids: CASRVGQSYEQYF. CDR3 DNA sequence: TGTGCCAGCAGAGTGGGACAGTCCTACGAGCAGTACTTC.